Given below is one T cell receptor (beta chain) in context. Its matching antigen is unknown. The data were produced by immunoSEQ multiplex PCR, yet TCRdb's version contains in-frame clones alone and is incomplete. The sample records around 37,000 clones, about 69% being singletons. The sample comes from a study of radiotherapy plus CTLA-4 blockade in lung cancer. Regarding the study as a whole: Together with interferon-beta, which increased in serum after radiation, early dynamic changes in blood T cell clones were reportedly the best predictors of response.

This receptor was obtained from a human donor with non-small cell lung cancer that progressed on radiotherapy plus ipilimumab. The sequencing used peripheral blood, collected from a patient treated with radiotherapy plus ipilimumab.

The CDR3 region is CASRLRGTNTGELFF. For the CDR3, the DNA is TGTGCCAGCAGATTAAGGGGGACGAACACCGGGGAGCTGTTTTTT. V gene TRBV7-2 combines with J gene TRBJ2-2, with D possibly matching TRBD1 (6 bases). This CDR3 has 15 amino acids. Germline V gene data show CDR1 as SGHTA and CDR2 as FQGNSA. V was clipped by 6 bases and J by 0 bases, with 11 bases between them.